This TCR beta chain was documented in a study of CD8 T cells in ankylosing spondylitis. Points from the study as a whole: Disease-linked clones bore a CD8+ phenotype, appearing relatively rarely in peripheral blood. Seemingly distinctive of ankylosing spondylitis blood was a TCR beta motif formed by eight highly homologous variants. Earlier reports found some motif variants in synovial fluid and blood in reactive arthritis.

By quantitative 5'-RACE with molecular barcodes, the TCR beta libraries were made. TCRdb re-called the 5' RACE reads with MiXCR, one entry per CDR3 protein. The sample carries a few hundred thousand distinct CDR3 sequences, 20% to 30% recorded once. A note on this clonotype: What it binds is not known.

The sequence was obtained from a male donor with ankylosing spondylitis or in good health (not recorded which). The sequencing sample was made of blood, either unsorted or a sorted T cell fraction (not recorded which).

The CDR3 region has the DNA TGTGCCATCAGTCCCGGGGCAGCCTCCTACGAGCAGTACTTC. Its protein product is CAISPGAASYEQYF. This sequence joins TRBV10-3 and TRBJ2-7, with D perhaps TRBD1 or TRBD2 (5 bases each). Germline loops: CDR1 ENHRY, CDR2 SYGVKD. CDR3 length: 14 residues. V lost 5 bases, J lost 0 bases, and 11 bases lay in between.